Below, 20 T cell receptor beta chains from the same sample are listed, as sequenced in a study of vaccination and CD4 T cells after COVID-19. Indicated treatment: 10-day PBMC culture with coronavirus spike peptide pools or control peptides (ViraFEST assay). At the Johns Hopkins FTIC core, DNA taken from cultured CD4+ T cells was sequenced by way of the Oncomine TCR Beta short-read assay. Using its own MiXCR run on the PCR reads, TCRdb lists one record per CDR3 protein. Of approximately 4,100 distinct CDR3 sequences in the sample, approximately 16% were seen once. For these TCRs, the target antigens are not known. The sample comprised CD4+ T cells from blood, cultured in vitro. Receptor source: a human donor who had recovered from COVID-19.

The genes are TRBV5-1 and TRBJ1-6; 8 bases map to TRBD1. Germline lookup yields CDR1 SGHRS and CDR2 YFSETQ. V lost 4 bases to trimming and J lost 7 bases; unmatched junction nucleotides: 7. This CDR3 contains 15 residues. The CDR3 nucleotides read TGCGCCAGCAGCCTAGGGGACAGGAACAATTCACCCCTCCACTTT. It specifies CASSLGDRNNSPLHF.

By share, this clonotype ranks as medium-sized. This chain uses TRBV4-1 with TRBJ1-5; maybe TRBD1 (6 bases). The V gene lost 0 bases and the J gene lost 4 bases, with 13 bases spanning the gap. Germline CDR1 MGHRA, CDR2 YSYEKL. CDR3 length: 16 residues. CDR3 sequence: CASSQEREQGNQPQHF. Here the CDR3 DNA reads TGCGCCAGCAGCCAAGAAAGAGAACAGGGAAATCAGCCCCAGCATTTT.

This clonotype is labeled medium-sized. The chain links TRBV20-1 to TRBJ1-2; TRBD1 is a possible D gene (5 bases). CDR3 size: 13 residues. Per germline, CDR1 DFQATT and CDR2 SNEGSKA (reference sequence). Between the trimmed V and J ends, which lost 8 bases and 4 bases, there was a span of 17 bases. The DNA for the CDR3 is TGCAGTTCAAGGGAGGGGCGATTCTATGGCTACACCTTC. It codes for CSSREGRFYGYTF.

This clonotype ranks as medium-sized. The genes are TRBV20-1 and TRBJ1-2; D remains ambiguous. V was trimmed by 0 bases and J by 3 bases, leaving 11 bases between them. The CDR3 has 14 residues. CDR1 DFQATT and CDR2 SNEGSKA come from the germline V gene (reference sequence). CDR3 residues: CSARDYKADYGYTF. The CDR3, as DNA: TGCAGTGCTAGAGATTATAAGGCCGACTATGGCTACACCTTC.

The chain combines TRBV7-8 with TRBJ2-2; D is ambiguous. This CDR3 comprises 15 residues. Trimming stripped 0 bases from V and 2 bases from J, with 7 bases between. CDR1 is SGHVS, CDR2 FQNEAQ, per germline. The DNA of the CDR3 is TGTGCCAGCAGCTTAGCGGGCCGTAACACCGGGGAGCTGTTTTTT. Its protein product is CASSLAGRNTGELFF.

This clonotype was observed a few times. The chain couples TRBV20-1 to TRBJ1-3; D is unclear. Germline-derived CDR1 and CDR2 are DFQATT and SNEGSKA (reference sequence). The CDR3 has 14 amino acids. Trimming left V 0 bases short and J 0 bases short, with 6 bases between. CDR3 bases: TGCAGTGCTAGAGAGGGCCCCTCTGGAAACACCATATATTTT. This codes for CSAREGPSGNTIYF.

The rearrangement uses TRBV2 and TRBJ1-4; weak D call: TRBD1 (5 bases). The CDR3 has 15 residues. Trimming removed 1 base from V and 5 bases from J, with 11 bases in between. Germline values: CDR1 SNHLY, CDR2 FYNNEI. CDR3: CASSEVLGGNEKLFF. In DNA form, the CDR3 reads TGTGCCAGCAGTGAAGTACTGGGGGGGAATGAAAAACTGTTTTTT.

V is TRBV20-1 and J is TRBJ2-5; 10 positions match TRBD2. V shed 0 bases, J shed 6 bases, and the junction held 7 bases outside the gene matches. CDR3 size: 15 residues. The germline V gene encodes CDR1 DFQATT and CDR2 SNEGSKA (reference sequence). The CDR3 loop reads CSARDWGLATKTQYF. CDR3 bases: TGCAGTGCTAGAGATTGGGGACTAGCGACTAAGACCCAGTACTTC.

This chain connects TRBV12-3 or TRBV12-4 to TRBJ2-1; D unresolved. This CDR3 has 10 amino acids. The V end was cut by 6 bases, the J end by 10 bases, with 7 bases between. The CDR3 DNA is TGTGCCAGCAGCGTACGCGAGCAGTTCTTC. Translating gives CASSVREQFF.

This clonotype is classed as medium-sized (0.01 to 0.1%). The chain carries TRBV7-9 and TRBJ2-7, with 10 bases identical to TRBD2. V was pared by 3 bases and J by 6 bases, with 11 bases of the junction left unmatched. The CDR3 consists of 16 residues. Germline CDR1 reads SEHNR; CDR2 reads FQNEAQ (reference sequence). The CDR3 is CASSLESGGADSEQYF. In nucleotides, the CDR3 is TGTGCCAGCAGCTTGGAGAGCGGGGGGGCCGATAGCGAGCAGTACTTC.

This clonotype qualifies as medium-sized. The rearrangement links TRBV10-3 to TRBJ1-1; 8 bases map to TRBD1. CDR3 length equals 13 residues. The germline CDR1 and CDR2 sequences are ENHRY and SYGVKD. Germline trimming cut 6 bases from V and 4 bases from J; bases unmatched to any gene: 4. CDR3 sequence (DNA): TGTGCCATCAGGGACAGGGAGGGCACTGAAGCTTTCTTT. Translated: CAIRDREGTEAFF.

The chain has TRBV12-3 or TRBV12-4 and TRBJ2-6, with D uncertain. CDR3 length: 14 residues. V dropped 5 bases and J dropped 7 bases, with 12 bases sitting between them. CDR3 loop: CASSLTRAANVLTF. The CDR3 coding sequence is TGTGCCAGCAGTCTCACAAGGGCCGCCAACGTCCTGACTTTC.

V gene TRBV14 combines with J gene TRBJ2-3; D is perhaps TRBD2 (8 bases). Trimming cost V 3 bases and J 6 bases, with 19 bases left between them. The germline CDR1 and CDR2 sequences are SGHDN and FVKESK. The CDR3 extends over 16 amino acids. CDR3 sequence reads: CASSQRTGGTADTQYF. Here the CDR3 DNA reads TGTGCCAGCAGCCAGAGGACGGGGGGGACAGCGGATACGCAGTATTTT.

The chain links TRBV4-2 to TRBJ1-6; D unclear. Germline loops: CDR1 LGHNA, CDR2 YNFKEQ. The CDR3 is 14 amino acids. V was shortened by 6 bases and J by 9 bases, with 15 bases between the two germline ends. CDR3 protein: CASSPDLPLSPLHF. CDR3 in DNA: TGTGCCAGCAGTCCGGACCTGCCCCTTTCACCCCTCCACTTT.

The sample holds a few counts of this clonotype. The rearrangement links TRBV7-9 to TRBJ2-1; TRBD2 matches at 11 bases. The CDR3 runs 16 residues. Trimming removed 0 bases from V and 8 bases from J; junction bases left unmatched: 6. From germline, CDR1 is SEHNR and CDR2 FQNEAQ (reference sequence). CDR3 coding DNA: TGTGCCAGCAGCTTAGCGCAGGGACTAGCGGTGCATGAGCAGTTCTTC. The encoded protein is CASSLAQGLAVHEQFF. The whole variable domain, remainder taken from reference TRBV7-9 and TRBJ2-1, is DTGVSQNPRHKITKRGQNVTFRCDPISEHNRLYWYRQTLGQGPEFLTYFQNEAQLEKSRLLSDRFSAERPKGSFSTLEIQRTEQGDSAMYLCASSLAQGLAVHEQFFGPGTRLTVL.

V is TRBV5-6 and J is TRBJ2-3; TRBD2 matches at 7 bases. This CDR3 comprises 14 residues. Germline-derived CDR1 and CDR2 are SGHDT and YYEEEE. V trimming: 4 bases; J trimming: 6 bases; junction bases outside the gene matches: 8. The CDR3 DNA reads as TGTGCCAGCAGCCCTCTGACCGGGGGGGATACGCAGTATTTT. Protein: CASSPLTGGDTQYF.

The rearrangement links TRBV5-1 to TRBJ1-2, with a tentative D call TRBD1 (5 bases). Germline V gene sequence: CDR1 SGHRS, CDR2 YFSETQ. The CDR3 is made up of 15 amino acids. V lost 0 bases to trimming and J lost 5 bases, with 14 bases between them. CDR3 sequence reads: CASSLAPGGGYGYTF. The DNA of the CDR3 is TGCGCCAGCAGCTTGGCCCCGGGCGGGGGGTATGGCTACACCTTC.

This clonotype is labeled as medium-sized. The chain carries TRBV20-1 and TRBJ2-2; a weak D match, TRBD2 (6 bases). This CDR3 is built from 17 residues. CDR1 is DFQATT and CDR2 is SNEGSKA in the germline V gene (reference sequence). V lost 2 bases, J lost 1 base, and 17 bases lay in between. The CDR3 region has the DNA TGCAGTGCTAGACGTGAGGTTGGGACTCAGAACACCGGGGAGCTGTTTTTT. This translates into CSARREVGTQNTGELFF.

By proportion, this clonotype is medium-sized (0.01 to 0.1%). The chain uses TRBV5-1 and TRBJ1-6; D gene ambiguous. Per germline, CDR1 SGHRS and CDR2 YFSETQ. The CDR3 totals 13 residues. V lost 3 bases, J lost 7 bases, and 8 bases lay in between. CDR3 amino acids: CASSSWANSPLHF. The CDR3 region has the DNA TGCGCCAGCAGCTCCTGGGCCAATTCACCCCTCCACTTT.

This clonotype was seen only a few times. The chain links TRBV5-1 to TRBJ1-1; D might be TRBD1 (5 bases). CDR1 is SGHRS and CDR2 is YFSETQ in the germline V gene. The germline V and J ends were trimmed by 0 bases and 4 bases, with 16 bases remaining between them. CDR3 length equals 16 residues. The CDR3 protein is CASSLEFLLGGTEAFF. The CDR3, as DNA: TGCGCCAGCAGCTTGGAGTTCCTGTTGGGGGGCACTGAAGCTTTCTTT.